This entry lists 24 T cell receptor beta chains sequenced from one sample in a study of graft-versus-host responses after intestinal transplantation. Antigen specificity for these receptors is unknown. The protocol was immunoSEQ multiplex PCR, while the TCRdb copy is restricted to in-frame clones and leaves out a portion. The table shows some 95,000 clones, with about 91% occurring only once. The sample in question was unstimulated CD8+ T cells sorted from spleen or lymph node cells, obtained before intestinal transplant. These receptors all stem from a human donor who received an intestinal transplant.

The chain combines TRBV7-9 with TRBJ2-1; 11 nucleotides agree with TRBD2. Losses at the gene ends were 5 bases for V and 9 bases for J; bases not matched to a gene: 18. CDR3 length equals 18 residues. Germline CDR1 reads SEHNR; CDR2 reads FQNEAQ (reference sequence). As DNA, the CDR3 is TGTGCCAGCAGCGGGAGACTACTAGCGGGAGTTTTGGTTGGTGAGCAGTTCTTC. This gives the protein CASSGRLLAGVLVGEQFF.

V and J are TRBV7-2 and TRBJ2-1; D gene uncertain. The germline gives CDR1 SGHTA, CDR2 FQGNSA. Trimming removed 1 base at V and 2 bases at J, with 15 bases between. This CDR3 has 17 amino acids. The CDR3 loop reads CASSLGASGIPYNEQFF. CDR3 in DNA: TGTGCCAGCAGCTTAGGGGCGTCCGGAATTCCCTACAATGAGCAGTTCTTC.

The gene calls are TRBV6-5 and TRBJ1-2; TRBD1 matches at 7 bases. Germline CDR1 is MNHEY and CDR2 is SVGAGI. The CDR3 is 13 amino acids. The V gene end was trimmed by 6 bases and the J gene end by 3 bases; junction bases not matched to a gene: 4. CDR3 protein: CASSAGTDYGYTF. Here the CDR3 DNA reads TGTGCCAGCAGCGCCGGGACAGACTATGGCTACACCTTC.

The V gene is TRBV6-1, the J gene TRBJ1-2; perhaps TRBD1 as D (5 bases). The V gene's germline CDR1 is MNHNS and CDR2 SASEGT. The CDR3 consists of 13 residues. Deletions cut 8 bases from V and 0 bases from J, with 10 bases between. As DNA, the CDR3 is TGTGCCAGCTTTGGACACACTAACTATGGCTACACCTTC. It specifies CASFGHTNYGYTF.

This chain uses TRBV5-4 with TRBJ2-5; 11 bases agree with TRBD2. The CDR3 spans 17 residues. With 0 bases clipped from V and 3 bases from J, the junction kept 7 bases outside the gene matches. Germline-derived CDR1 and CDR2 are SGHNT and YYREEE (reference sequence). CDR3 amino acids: CASSLAVAGGGKETQYF. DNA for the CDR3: TGTGCCAGCAGCTTGGCAGTAGCGGGGGGGGGAAAAGAGACCCAGTACTTC.

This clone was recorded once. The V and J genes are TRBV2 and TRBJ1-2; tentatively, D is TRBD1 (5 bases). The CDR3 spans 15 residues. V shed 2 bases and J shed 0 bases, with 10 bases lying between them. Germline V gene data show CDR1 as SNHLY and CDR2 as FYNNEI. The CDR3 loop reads CASSERQRANYGYTF. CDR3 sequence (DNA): TGTGCCAGCAGTGAACGACAGAGAGCTAACTATGGCTACACCTTC. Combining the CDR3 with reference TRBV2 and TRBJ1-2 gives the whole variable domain EPEVTQTPSHQVTQMGQEVILRCVPISNHLYFYWYRQILGQKVEFLVSFYNNEISEKSEIFDDQFSVERPDGSNFTLKIRSTKLEDSAMYFCASSERQRANYGYTFGSGTRLTVV.

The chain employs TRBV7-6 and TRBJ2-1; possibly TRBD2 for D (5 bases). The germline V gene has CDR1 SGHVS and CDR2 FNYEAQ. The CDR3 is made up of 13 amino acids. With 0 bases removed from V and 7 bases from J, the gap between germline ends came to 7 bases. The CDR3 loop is CASSLARGNEQFF. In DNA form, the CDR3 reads TGTGCCAGCAGCTTAGCTCGGGGAAATGAGCAGTTCTTC.

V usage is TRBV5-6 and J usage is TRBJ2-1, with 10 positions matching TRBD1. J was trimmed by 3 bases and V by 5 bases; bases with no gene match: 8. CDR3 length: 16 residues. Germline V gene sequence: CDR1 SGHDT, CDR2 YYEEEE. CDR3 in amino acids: CASSLMGQGIYNEQFF. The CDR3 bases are TGTGCCAGCAGTTTAATGGGACAGGGGATCTACAATGAGCAGTTCTTC.

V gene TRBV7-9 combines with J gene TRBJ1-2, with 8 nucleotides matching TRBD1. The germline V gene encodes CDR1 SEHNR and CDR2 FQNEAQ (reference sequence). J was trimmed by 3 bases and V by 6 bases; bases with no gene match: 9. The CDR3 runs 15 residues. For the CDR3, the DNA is TGTGCCAGCAGACCCCGGACAGGGAGAGACTATGGCTACACCTTC. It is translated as CASRPRTGRDYGYTF.

CDR3 bases: TGCGCCAGCAGCCAAGAAAGTCTCGAGGGCACCTACGAGCAGTACTTC. It specifies CASSQESLEGTYEQYF. The V call is TRBV4-3, the J call TRBJ2-7; perhaps TRBD2 as D (5 bases). Per the germline V gene, CDR1 is LGHNA and CDR2 is YSLEER. The CDR3 is 16 residues long. The V end lost 0 bases, the J end lost 2 bases, and 14 bases lay between the germline ends.

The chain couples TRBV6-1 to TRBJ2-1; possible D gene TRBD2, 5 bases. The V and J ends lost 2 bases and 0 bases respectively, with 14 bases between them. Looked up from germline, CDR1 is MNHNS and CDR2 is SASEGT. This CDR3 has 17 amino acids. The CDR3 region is CASSELGGRSSYNEQFF. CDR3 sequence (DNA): TGTGCCAGCAGTGAACTTGGAGGCCGAAGCTCCTACAATGAGCAGTTCTTC.

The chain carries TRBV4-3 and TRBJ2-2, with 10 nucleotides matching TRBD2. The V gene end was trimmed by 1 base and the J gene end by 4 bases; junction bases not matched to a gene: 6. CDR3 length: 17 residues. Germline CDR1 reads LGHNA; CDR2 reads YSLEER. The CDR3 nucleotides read TGCGCCAGCAGCCAAGCAAGCGGGGGGGGGAGCACCGGGGAGCTGTTTTTT. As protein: CASSQASGGGSTGELFF.

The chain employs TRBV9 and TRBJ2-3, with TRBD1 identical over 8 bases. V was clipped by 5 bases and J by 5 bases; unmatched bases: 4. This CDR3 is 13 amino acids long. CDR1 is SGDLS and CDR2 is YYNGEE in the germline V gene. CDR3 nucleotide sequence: TGTGCCAGCAGTCAGGGGGCAGGAGATACGCAGTATTTT. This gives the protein CASSQGAGDTQYF.

This CDR3 reads CASRIDRLACTDTQYF. The CDR3 DNA reads TGCGCCAGCCGGATAGATCGGCTAGCTTGCACAGATACGCAGTATTTT. The chain has TRBV10-1 and TRBJ2-3; a possible D gene is TRBD2 (5 bases). CDR3 length: 16 amino acids. Germline V gene lookup returns CDR1 WNHNN and CDR2 SYGVQD (reference sequence). V was clipped by 8 bases and J by 1 base, with 19 bases between them.

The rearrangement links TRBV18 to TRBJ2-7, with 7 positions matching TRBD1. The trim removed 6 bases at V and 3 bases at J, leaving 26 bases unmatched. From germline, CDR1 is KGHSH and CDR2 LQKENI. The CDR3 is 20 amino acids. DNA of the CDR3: TGTGCCAGCTCGTCACAAGGCGTCGGGACAGCCGTCGATGGATTCTACGAGCAGTACTTC. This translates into CASSSQGVGTAVDGFYEQYF.

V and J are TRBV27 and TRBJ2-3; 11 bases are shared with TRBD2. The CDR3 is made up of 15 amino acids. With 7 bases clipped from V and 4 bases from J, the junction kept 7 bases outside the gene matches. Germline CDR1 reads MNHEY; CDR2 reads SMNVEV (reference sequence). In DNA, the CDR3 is TGTGCCAGCACCTTAGCGGGAGGGATTGCAGATACGCAGTATTTT. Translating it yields CASTLAGGIADTQYF.

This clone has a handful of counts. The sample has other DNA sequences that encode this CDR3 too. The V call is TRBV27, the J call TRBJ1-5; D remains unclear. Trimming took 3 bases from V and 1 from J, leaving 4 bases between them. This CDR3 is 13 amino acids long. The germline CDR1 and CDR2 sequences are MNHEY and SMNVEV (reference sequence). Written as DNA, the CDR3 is TGTGCCAGCAGTTTGGGCAGCAATCAGCCCCAGCATTTT. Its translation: CASSLGSNQPQHF.

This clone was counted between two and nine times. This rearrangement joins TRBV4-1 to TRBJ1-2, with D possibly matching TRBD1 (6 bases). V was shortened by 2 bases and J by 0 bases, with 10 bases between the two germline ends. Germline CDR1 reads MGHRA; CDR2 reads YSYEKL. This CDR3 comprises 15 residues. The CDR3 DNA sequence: TGCGCCAGCAGCCAACGAGGACAGTCTAACTATGGCTACACCTTC. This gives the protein CASSQRGQSNYGYTF.

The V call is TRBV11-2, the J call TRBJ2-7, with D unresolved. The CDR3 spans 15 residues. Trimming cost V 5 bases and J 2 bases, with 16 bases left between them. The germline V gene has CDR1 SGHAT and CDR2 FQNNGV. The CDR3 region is CASSPWARTAYEQYF. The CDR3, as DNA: TGTGCCAGCAGCCCATGGGCCCGCACAGCCTACGAGCAGTACTTC.

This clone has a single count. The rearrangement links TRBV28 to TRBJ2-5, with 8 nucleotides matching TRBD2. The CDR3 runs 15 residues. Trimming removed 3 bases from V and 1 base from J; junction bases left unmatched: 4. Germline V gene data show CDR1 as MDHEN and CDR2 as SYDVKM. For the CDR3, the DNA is TGTGCCAGCAGTTTCCTTACTAGCGGCCAAGAGACCCAGTACTTC. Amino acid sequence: CASSFLTSGQETQYF.

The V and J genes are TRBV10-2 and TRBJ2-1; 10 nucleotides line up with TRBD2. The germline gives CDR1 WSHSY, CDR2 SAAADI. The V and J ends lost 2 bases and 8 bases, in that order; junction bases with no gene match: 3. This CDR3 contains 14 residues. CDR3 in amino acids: CASSEKREGHEQFF. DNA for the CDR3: TGCGCCAGCAGTGAGAAGCGGGAGGGCCATGAGCAGTTCTTC.

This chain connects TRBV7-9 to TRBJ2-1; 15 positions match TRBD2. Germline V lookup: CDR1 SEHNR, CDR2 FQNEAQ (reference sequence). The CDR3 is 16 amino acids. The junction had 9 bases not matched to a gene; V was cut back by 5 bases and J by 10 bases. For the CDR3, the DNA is TGTGCCAGCAGCCCCCGGACTAGCGGGGGGGCCGGGGAGCAGTTCTTC. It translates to CASSPRTSGGAGEQFF.

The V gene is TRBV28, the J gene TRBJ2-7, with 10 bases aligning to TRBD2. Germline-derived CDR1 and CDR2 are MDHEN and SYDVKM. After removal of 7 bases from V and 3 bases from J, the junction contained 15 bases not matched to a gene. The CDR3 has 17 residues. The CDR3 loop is CASNFLAGVSEGYEQYF. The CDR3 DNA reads TGTGCCAGCAACTTCCTAGCGGGAGTCTCCGAGGGCTACGAGCAGTACTTC.

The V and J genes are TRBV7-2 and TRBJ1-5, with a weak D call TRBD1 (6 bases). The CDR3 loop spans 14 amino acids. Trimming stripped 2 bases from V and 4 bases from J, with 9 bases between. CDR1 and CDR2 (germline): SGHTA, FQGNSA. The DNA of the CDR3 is TGTGCCAGCAGCTTACAGGGGCTAAATCAGCCCCAGCATTTT. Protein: CASSLQGLNQPQHF. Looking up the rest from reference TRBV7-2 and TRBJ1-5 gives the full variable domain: GAGVSQSPSNKVTEKGKDVELRCDPISGHTALYWYRQSLGQGLEFLIYFQGNSAPDKSGLPSDRFSAERTGGSVSTLTIQRTQQEDSAVYLCASSLQGLNQPQHFGDGTRLSIL.